The clone carrying this T cell receptor beta chain has only one observation. The method was immunoSEQ multiplex PCR; TCRdb's version includes in-frame clones alone and lacks a portion of them. The sample has about 2.4 million clones; just over 90% are singletons. The entry originates in a study of shared clonotypes between healthy human individuals. Trimming shortened V by 6 bases and J by 1 base, and 20 bases separated the two germline ends. Germline loops: CDR1 SGHTA, CDR2 FQGTGA. CDR3 length: 17 residues. Sequenced material: naive CD4+ T cells sorted from blood. Subset: CD45RA+ positively selected. The gene calls are TRBV7-3 and TRBJ2-3; D is ambiguous. This clonotype was sampled from a man aged 18-30 years in good health. CDR3 sequence reads: CASSKNLDTGRTDTQYF. In DNA form, the CDR3 reads TGTGCCAGCAGTAAAAATCTAGATACTGGGCGCACAGATACGCAGTATTTT.